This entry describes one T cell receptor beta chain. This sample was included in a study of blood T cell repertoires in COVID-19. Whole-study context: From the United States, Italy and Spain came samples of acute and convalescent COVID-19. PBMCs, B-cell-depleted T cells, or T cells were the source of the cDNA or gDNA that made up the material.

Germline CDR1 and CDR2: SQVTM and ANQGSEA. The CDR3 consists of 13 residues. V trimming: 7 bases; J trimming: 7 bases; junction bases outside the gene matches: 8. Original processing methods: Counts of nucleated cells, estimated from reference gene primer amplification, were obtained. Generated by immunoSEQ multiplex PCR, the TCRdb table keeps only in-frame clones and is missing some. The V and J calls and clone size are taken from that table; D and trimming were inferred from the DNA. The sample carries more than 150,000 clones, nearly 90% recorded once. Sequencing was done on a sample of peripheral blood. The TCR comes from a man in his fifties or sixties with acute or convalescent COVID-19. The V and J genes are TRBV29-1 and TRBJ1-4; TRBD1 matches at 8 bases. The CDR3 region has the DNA TGCAGCGCTGGGACAGGCCGCGCTGAAAAACTGTTTTTT. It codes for CSAGTGRAEKLFF.